The next 20 T cell receptor beta chains were all read from a single sample in a study of blood T cell repertoires in COVID-19. Some clones are missing from TCRdb's copy, which holds only in-frame ones; the method was immunoSEQ multiplex PCR. Seen here are around 300,000 clones, about 85% observed once, and the top ten hold around 4.5%. Sequencing was done on a sample of peripheral blood. Every receptor here comes from a woman between 45 and 60 years old with active or convalescent COVID-19.

The CDR3 DNA reads as TGTGCCAGCGGTCTAGGGAGAAGCTCTGGAAACACCATATATTTT. Translated, it gives CASGLGRSSGNTIYF. The rearrangement joins TRBV6-5 to TRBJ1-3; D gene ambiguous. V was shortened by 8 bases and J by 0 bases, with 14 bases between the two germline ends. The CDR3 length is 15 residues. CDR1 is MNHEY and CDR2 is SVGAGI in the germline V gene.

Only one count was recorded for this clone. J is TRBJ2-1 and V is TRBV11-3, with a possible D match to TRBD1 (6 bases). V was cut by 5 bases and J by 5 bases, with 16 bases left in between. This CDR3 comprises 15 residues. The germline CDR1 and CDR2 sequences are SGHNT and YENEEA. The CDR3 spells CASSPHGGQNNEQFF. In DNA form, the CDR3 reads TGTGCCAGCAGCCCGCATGGGGGACAAAACAATGAGCAGTTCTTC.

The chain carries TRBV5-1 and TRBJ1-1; 10 positions agree with TRBD1. Losses at the gene ends were 4 bases for V and 3 bases for J; bases not matched to a gene: 6. Germline lookup yields CDR1 SGHRS and CDR2 YFSETQ. The CDR3 is made up of 15 amino acids. The DNA for the CDR3 is TGCGCCAGCAGCCCGCTCGGGACAGGGGACACTGAAGCTTTCTTT. Its translation: CASSPLGTGDTEAFF.

CDR3 residues: CAAPGAGVLTYEQYF. The CDR3 DNA follows: TGTGCCGCCCCGGGAGCGGGGGTATTAACCTACGAGCAGTACTTC. The rearrangement uses TRBV10-3 and TRBJ2-7; 8 nucleotides match TRBD2. This CDR3 region has 15 residues. Germline CDR1 is ENHRY and CDR2 is SYGVKD. V dropped 11 bases and J dropped 2; count of bases not matched to a gene: 14.

This clone showed up just a few times. The chain joins TRBV5-8 to TRBJ1-1, with D uncertain. Germline loops: CDR1 SGHTS, CDR2 YDEGEE. With 1 base removed from V and 0 bases from J, the gap between germline ends came to 4 bases. CDR3 length: 13 residues. The DNA for the CDR3 is TGTGCCAGCAGCTTGACAATGAACACTGAAGCTTTCTTT. It encodes CASSLTMNTEAFF.

The count of this clone is one. V and J are TRBV9 and TRBJ1-6, with TRBD1 matching over 7 bases. After removal of 2 bases from V and 6 bases from J, the junction contained 2 bases not matched to a gene. This CDR3 has 14 amino acids. The germline gives CDR1 SGDLS, CDR2 YYNGEE. CDR3 sequence reads: CASSVGTVNSPLHF. CDR3 coding DNA: TGTGCCAGCAGCGTGGGGACAGTTAATTCACCCCTCCACTTT. Full variable domain (missing parts from reference TRBV9 and TRBJ1-6): DSGVTQTPKHLITATGQRVTLRCSPRSGDLSVYWYQQSLDQGLQFLIQYYNGEERAKGNILERFSAQQFPDLHSELNLSSLELGDSALYFCASSVGTVNSPLHFGNGTRLTVT.

The chain uses TRBV5-6 and TRBJ1-4, with D possibly matching TRBD1 (5 bases). CDR1 and CDR2 (germline): SGHDT, YYEEEE. This CDR3 spans 13 amino acids. V lost 4 bases and J 10 bases, leaving 14 bases between the germline ends. The CDR3 sequence is CASSPTAGGKLFF. The DNA of the CDR3 is TGTGCCAGCAGCCCCACGGCGGGGGGAAAACTGTTTTTT.

The CDR3 DNA sequence: TGTGCCAGTAGTCGGTCCTGGGTAGCGGGAGGTCCCCCTGAGCAGTTCTTC. Translated: CASSRSWVAGGPPEQFF. The chain uses TRBV19 and TRBJ2-1, with TRBD2 matching 10 bases. V dropped 5 bases and J dropped 9; count of bases not matched to a gene: 16. CDR1 and CDR2 (germline): LNHDA, SQIVND (reference sequence). This CDR3 has 17 residues.

The chain has TRBV30 and TRBJ1-5; weak D call: TRBD1 (6 bases). Germline values: CDR1 GTSNPN, CDR2 SVGIG (reference sequence). Between the trimmed V and J ends, which lost 3 bases and 7 bases, there was a span of 10 bases. The CDR3 length is 12 residues. This CDR3 reads CAWSTGRQPQHF. The CDR3 DNA reads TGTGCCTGGAGCACAGGGCGGCAGCCCCAGCATTTT. Full variable domain (outside the CDR3, taken from reference TRBV30 and TRBJ1-5): SQTIHQWPATLVQPVGSPLSLECTVEGTSNPNLYWYRQAAGRGLQLLFYSVGIGQISSEVPQNLSASRPQDRQFILSSKKLLLSDSGFYLCAWSTGRQPQHFGDGTRLSIL.

The chain couples TRBV2 to TRBJ1-6; tentatively, D is TRBD1 (6 bases). V was shortened by 1 base and J by 9 bases, with 10 bases between the two germline ends. Germline CDR1 is SNHLY and CDR2 is FYNNEI. The CDR3 is made up of 14 amino acids. Here the CDR3 reads CASSEDRVSSPLHF. The DNA of the CDR3 is TGTGCCAGCAGTGAAGACAGGGTTTCTTCACCCCTCCACTTT.

This chain joins TRBV18 and TRBJ2-3, with D possibly matching TRBD2 (6 bases). Germline loops: CDR1 KGHSH, CDR2 LQKENI. CDR3 length: 16 residues. V shed 2 bases and J shed 0 bases, with 12 bases lying between them. CDR3 in amino acids: CASSPTGRPSTDTQYF. CDR3 DNA sequence: TGTGCCAGCTCACCAACGGGGAGGCCTAGCACAGATACGCAGTATTTT.

Of note for this clone: The junction differs from germline at one of its ends, possibly a read error. The chain joins TRBV6-5 to TRBJ1-1; D may be TRBD1 (6 bases). The length of the CDR3 is 13 residues. Germline lookup yields CDR1 MNHEY and CDR2 SVGAGI. CDR3 loop: CASSYVRGPGGAF. The CDR3 bases are TGTGCCAGCAGTTACGTCAGGGGACCCGGGGGGGCCTTT.

The chain recombines TRBV4-1 with TRBJ2-6; 10 bases line up with TRBD2. Per the germline V gene, CDR1 is MGHRA and CDR2 is YSYEKL. V lost 4 bases, J lost 0 bases, and 9 bases stayed unmatched. This CDR3 spans 19 amino acids. CDR3 coding DNA: TGCGCCAGCAGCCGAGGGTCGGCTAGCGGGAGCTCTGGGGCCAACGTCCTGACTTTC. This sequence encodes CASSRGSASGSSGANVLTF.

V usage is TRBV4-1 and J usage is TRBJ1-2, with 7 bases fitting TRBD1. Germline V gene sequence: CDR1 MGHRA, CDR2 YSYEKL. J was trimmed by 3 bases and V by 0 bases; bases with no gene match: 7. This CDR3 contains 16 residues. The CDR3 nucleotides are TGCGCCAGCAGCCAAGATGGGACAGTTGATTACTATGGCTACACCTTC. Translated, it gives CASSQDGTVDYYGYTF.

This rearrangement joins TRBV4-2 to TRBJ2-5, with D unclear. The CDR3 runs 15 residues. The V and J ends lost 6 bases and 1 base respectively, with 15 bases between them. Per the germline V gene, CDR1 is LGHNA and CDR2 is YNFKEQ. The CDR3: CASRPRQAPQETQYF. The CDR3 DNA reads TGTGCCAGCAGACCTCGGCAGGCCCCCCAAGAGACCCAGTACTTC.

The chain uses TRBV6-5 and TRBJ2-1, with D possibly TRBD2 on 6 matching bases. Germline assignment: CDR1 MNHEY and CDR2 SVGAGI. Trimming took 7 bases from V and 0 from J, leaving 13 bases between them. CDR3 size: 15 residues. Here the CDR3 DNA reads TGTGCCAGCATCCACCGGGAGATCTCCTACAATGAGCAGTTCTTC. Translating gives CASIHREISYNEQFF.

This rearrangement joins TRBV20-1 to TRBJ1-5; possibly TRBD1 for D (6 bases). CDR3 length: 16 amino acids. V shed 3 bases and J shed 5 bases, with 20 bases lying between them. Per germline, CDR1 DFQATT and CDR2 SNEGSKA (reference sequence). Here the CDR3 reads CSASRADRQEDQPQHF. The CDR3 DNA reads TGCAGTGCTAGTAGGGCAGACAGGCAAGAGGATCAGCCCCAGCATTTT.

The gene calls are TRBV2 and TRBJ1-1, with TRBD1 matching 9 bases. The CDR3 is made up of 15 amino acids. CDR1 is SNHLY, CDR2 FYNNEI, per germline. J lost 2 bases, V lost 6 bases, and 7 bases had no gene match. CDR3 loop: CASRELTGGNTEAFF. The DNA for the CDR3 is TGTGCCAGCAGGGAACTAACAGGGGGCAACACTGAAGCTTTCTTT.

This clone came up once. The chain uses TRBV18 and TRBJ2-7; TRBD2 matches at 12 bases. The V gene's germline CDR1 is KGHSH and CDR2 LQKENI. This CDR3 spans 16 amino acids. V lost 6 bases to trimming and J lost 2 bases; unmatched junction nucleotides: 8. In DNA form, the CDR3 reads TGTGCCAGCTCGTCGACTAGCGGGAGTCTGGCCTACGAGCAGTACTTC. Its translation is CASSSTSGSLAYEQYF.

This clone occurred once. The J gene is TRBJ1-1, the V gene TRBV28, with a possible D match to TRBD1 (5 bases). Germline V CDR1 and CDR2: MDHEN, SYDVKM. The CDR3 runs 14 residues. V shed 7 bases and J shed 5 bases, with 17 bases lying between them. The chain's CDR3 is CASTLERRGTEAFF. The CDR3 DNA sequence: TGTGCCAGCACCTTGGAGAGGAGGGGAACTGAAGCTTTCTTT. The full variable domain, in which reference TRBV28 and TRBJ1-1 provide the parts outside the CDR3, is DVKVTQSSRYLVKRTGEKVFLECVQDMDHENMFWYRQDPGLGLRLIYFSYDVKMKEKGDIPEGYSVSREKKERFSLILESASTNQTSMYLCASTLERRGTEAFFGQGTRLTVV.